The sequence of this T cell receptor beta chain was determined in a study of blood T cells in healthy people across ages. It was with a sample-barcoded 5' primer and a J-beta primer mix that a second PCR of roughly 7 to 12 cycles was run. Each cDNA molecule carried a tag from a template-switch adaptor that contained 12 random nucleotides. TCRdb reanalysed the 5' RACE reads using MiXCR and keeps one entry per CDR3 protein. The table has around 790,000 distinct CDR3 sequences, 40% to 50% seen once. The sample consisted of blood. This clonotype was sampled from a man aged 60 to 69 in good health.

The DNA of the CDR3 is TGCAGTGCTAGATCGGCAGGGGTGGGGTCCCAGTACTTC. This gives the protein CSARSAGVGSQYF. The genes are TRBV20-1 and TRBJ2-5, with D possibly being TRBD1 (6 bases). Germline V gene data show CDR1 as DFQATT and CDR2 as SNEGSKA (reference sequence). The CDR3 extends over 13 amino acids. The germline V and J ends were trimmed by 2 bases and 9 bases, with 16 bases remaining between them.